This T cell receptor beta chain emerged from a study of T cell repertoires in cytomegalovirus infection. Study summary: A matching HLA type, together with CMV infection, was signaled by public TCR beta signatures.

TCRdb re-called the reads through MiXCR, storing one row per CDR3 protein. The sample holds about 180,000 distinct CDR3 sequences, over 13% seen once. In germline, CDR1 is MNHNS, CDR2 SASEGT. The CDR3 totals 13 residues. Turning to this clonotype: Its matching antigen is unknown. The junction departs from the called germline gene at one end, perhaps through a read error.

Overall study findings and caveats: The study found HLA-C-restricted CMV-specific TCR beta clonotypes dominating the ex vivo response. Cumulative public TCR beta family frequency identified CMV carriers with the relevant HLA.

The rearrangement links TRBV6-1 to TRBJ2-5, with D perhaps matching TRBD1 or TRBD2 (5 bases each). Sequenced sample: PBMCs. This sequence was found in a human donor in good health (CMV status not recorded). Some clones in this sample may be carry-over from other donors' samples. In DNA form, the CDR3 reads TGTGCCCGCAGCCCCGGGACCCATCAGACCCAGTACTTC. Translation: CARSPGTHQTQYF.